These 23 T cell receptor beta chains share one sample of origin, sequenced in a study of blood T cell repertoires in COVID-19. TCRdb's copy holds only in-frame clones and misses some; the assay was immunoSEQ multiplex PCR. Of almost 400,000 clones in the sample, just under 90% were seen once. The sequenced sample was PBMCs or T cells enriched from blood (not recorded which). The receptors were gathered from a woman aged 30 to 39 who had recovered from COVID-19.

V gene TRBV28 combines with J gene TRBJ1-5, with a weak D call TRBD1 (5 bases). V was clipped by 3 bases and J by 0 bases, with 12 bases between them. Germline V lookup: CDR1 MDHEN, CDR2 SYDVKM. The CDR3 extends over 16 amino acids. CDR3 DNA: TGTGCCAGCAGTTTTGCGGGGGGAGGTAGCAATCAGCCCCAGCATTTT. Translated, it gives CASSFAGGGSNQPQHF.

The rearrangement uses TRBV4-2 and TRBJ2-7; 11 nucleotides match TRBD2. The CDR3 consists of 15 residues. Unmatched junction bases numbered 0, after V lost 0 bases and J lost 2 bases. Germline CDR1 reads LGHNA; CDR2 reads YNFKEQ. CDR3 in amino acids: CASSQELAGAYEQYF. CDR3 nucleotides: TGTGCCAGCAGCCAAGAACTAGCGGGAGCCTACGAGCAGTACTTC.

The chain couples TRBV5-1 to TRBJ2-7; TRBD1 matches at 9 bases. The CDR3 runs 15 residues. With 2 bases clipped from V and 1 base from J, the junction kept 4 bases outside the gene matches. Germline V gene sequence: CDR1 SGHRS, CDR2 YFSETQ. CDR3 coding DNA: TGCGCCAGCAGCTTACAGGGGGCGAAATCCTACGAGCAGTACTTC. Encoded protein: CASSLQGAKSYEQYF.

V and J are TRBV5-6 and TRBJ2-2, with TRBD2 matching 10 bases. Germline CDR1 and CDR2: SGHDT and YYEEEE. J was trimmed by 3 bases and V by 7 bases; bases with no gene match: 12. This CDR3 is 17 amino acids long. The CDR3 region is CASAKRIAGGDTGELFF. The CDR3 nucleotides read TGTGCCAGCGCTAAGAGGATAGCGGGAGGCGACACCGGGGAGCTGTTTTTT.

The chain carries TRBV7-9 and TRBJ2-7; tentatively, D is TRBD1 (6 bases). V gave up 4 bases and J gave up 0 bases, with 10 bases separating them. Germline CDR1 and CDR2: SEHNR and FQNEAQ (reference sequence). The CDR3 spans 14 residues. CDR3 in DNA: TGTGCCAGCAGCTCCTGGGACACCTCCTACGAGCAGTACTTC. It is translated as CASSSWDTSYEQYF.

This clone was found a few times. The rearrangement links TRBV9 to TRBJ2-7, with 11 bases lining up with TRBD2. The CDR3 has 15 amino acids. Germline trimming cut 4 bases from V and 1 base from J; bases unmatched to any gene: 4. CDR1 is SGDLS and CDR2 is YYNGEE in the germline V gene. In DNA, the CDR3 is TGTGCCAGCAGCCCGACTAGCGGGACTTCCTACGAGCAGTACTTC. It is translated as CASSPTSGTSYEQYF.

DNA of the CDR3: TGCGCCAGCAGCTTGGAGAATTTATCGGGGGCTTTCTTT. This codes for CASSLENLSGAFF. The gene calls are TRBV5-1 and TRBJ1-1; D unresolved. The V gene lost 0 bases and the J gene lost 11 bases, with 14 bases spanning the gap. Germline V gene sequence: CDR1 SGHRS, CDR2 YFSETQ. The CDR3 contains 13 residues.

The genes are TRBV27 and TRBJ2-5; a possible D gene is TRBD2 (6 bases). The germline CDR1 and CDR2 sequences are MNHEY and SMNVEV (reference sequence). The CDR3 extends over 16 amino acids. Trimming took 6 bases from V and 2 from J, leaving 19 bases between them. Written as DNA, the CDR3 is TGTGCCAGCAGCCCACGGGTCGGGAGAGGTCAAGAGACCCAGTACTTC. As protein: CASSPRVGRGQETQYF.

The chain links TRBV9 to TRBJ1-2; D might be TRBD1 (6 bases). The V gene's germline CDR1 is SGDLS and CDR2 YYNGEE. The CDR3 is 15 amino acids. V was trimmed by 3 bases and J by 4 bases, leaving 16 bases between them. The CDR3 DNA follows: TGTGCCAGCAGCGAACGGGGACAATCTCTCTATGGCTACACCTTC. Translation gives CASSERGQSLYGYTF.

The genes are TRBV6-5 and TRBJ2-7; 8 nucleotides agree with TRBD1. The trim removed 4 bases at V and 5 bases at J, leaving 7 bases unmatched. This CDR3 is 14 amino acids long. Germline loops: CDR1 MNHEY, CDR2 SVGAGI. CDR3 in DNA: TGTGCCAGCAGTTGGGCAGGGGGCAGGGACGAGCAGTACTTC. Translated, it gives CASSWAGGRDEQYF.

The genes are TRBV19 and TRBJ2-1, with TRBD1 matching 9 bases. Trimming at V came to 7 bases and at J to 8 bases, leaving 9 bases not matched to a gene. The CDR3 extends over 14 amino acids. Per germline, CDR1 LNHDA and CDR2 SQIVND (reference sequence). The CDR3: CASNPGQGIYEQFF. The CDR3 region has the DNA TGTGCCAGTAACCCGGGACAGGGCATCTATGAGCAGTTCTTC.

This clone was seen a single time. J is TRBJ1-5 and V is TRBV7-6, with D possibly being TRBD1 (5 bases). CDR3 size: 16 residues. With 1 base removed from V and 4 bases from J, the gap between germline ends came to 14 bases. Germline CDR1 and CDR2: SGHVS and FNYEAQ. This chain's CDR3 is CASSLGGAGTNQPQHF. The CDR3 nucleotides are TGTGCCAGCAGCTTAGGGGGAGCGGGGACGAATCAGCCCCAGCATTTT.

This chain connects TRBV5-6 to TRBJ2-7; weak D call: TRBD2 (6 bases). Trimming shortened V by 1 base and J by 0 bases, and 14 bases separated the two germline ends. The CDR3 spans 16 residues. CDR1 SGHDT and CDR2 YYEEEE come from the germline V gene. For the CDR3, the DNA is TGTGCCAGCAGCTTGAACCCTAGCGCGCCCTCCTACGAGCAGTACTTC. Protein sequence: CASSLNPSAPSYEQYF. The full variable domain, its missing parts supplied by reference TRBV5-6 and TRBJ2-7, is DAGVTQSPTHLIKTRGQQVTLRCSPKSGHDTVSWYQQALGQGPQFIFQYYEEEERQRGNFPDRFSGHQFPNYSSELNVNALLLGDSALYLCASSLNPSAPSYEQYFGPGTRLTVT.

The chain carries TRBV5-6 and TRBJ2-2; 15 nucleotides agree with TRBD2. Germline V gives CDR1 SGHDT, CDR2 YYEEEE. V lost 0 bases, J lost 5 bases, and 5 bases stayed unmatched. This CDR3 is 18 amino acids long. This chain's CDR3 is CASSLVGLAGGLTGELFF. DNA for the CDR3: TGTGCCAGCAGCTTGGTAGGACTAGCGGGAGGGCTAACCGGGGAGCTGTTTTTT.

This clone showed up just once. The rearrangement links TRBV19 to TRBJ2-1, with 12 bases that match TRBD1. After removal of 7 bases from V and 6 bases from J, the junction contained 4 bases not matched to a gene. Germline assignment: CDR1 LNHDA and CDR2 SQIVND (reference sequence). This CDR3 contains 14 residues. CDR3 amino acids: CASIPGQGANEQFF. The CDR3 DNA reads as TGTGCCAGTATCCCGGGACAGGGGGCCAATGAGCAGTTCTTC.

The rearrangement joins TRBV18 to TRBJ2-5; 15 bases are a match to TRBD2. The V segment lost 3 bases and the J segment 4 bases; nucleotides outside the gene matches: 6. CDR1 and CDR2 (germline): KGHSH, LQKENI. CDR3 size: 17 residues. The CDR3 region is CASSPPGLAGGRETQYF. The CDR3, as DNA: TGTGCCAGCTCACCGCCGGGACTAGCGGGGGGACGAGAGACCCAGTACTTC.

J is TRBJ2-2 and V is TRBV12-5; D is perhaps TRBD2 (5 bases). The V end was cut by 1 base, the J end by 4 bases, with 16 bases between. Germline CDR1 is LGHNT and CDR2 is FRNRAP. The CDR3 contains 17 residues. CDR3 bases: TGTGCTAGTGGTTTGGACACTAGGGAGTGGGGCACCGGGGAGCTGTTTTTT. Its translation: CASGLDTREWGTGELFF.

The chain uses TRBV25-1 and TRBJ2-5; 10 positions agree with TRBD1. Losses at the gene ends were 1 base for V and 5 bases for J; bases not matched to a gene: 13. CDR1 and CDR2 from the germline V gene are MGHDK and SYGVNS. The CDR3 is 18 residues long. CDR3 amino acids: CASSEWAPRDRGGETQYF. CDR3 DNA sequence: TGTGCCAGCAGTGAATGGGCGCCCCGGGACAGGGGAGGGGAGACCCAGTACTTC.

This clone was seen a single time. The junction shows a germline mismatch at one end, possibly a read error. The CDR3 DNA reads as TGTGCCAGCAGCCAAGAAAACGGGGTGGTGGGAGGCTATACCTTC. Protein: CASSQENGVVGGYTF. The V gene is TRBV3-1 (or the pseudogene TRBV3-2), the J gene TRBJ1-2, with D unclear. This CDR3 is built from 15 residues. Germline values: CDR1 LGHDT, CDR2 YNNKEL (reference sequence).

V and J are TRBV7-9 and TRBJ2-7; TRBD2 might be the D (5 bases). The ends were cut back, 1 base at V and 3 bases at J, with 10 bases in the middle. Germline V gives CDR1 SEHNR, CDR2 FQNEAQ (reference sequence). The CDR3 is 14 amino acids. Here the CDR3 DNA reads TGTGCCAGCAGCTTAGGGAGGCAGATCTACGAGCAGTACTTC. Residues: CASSLGRQIYEQYF.

As concerns this clone: An end of the junction differs from the germline gene, which may be a read error. The rearrangement links TRBV5-1 to TRBJ1-6; TRBD1 might be the D (5 bases). The CDR3 runs to 15 residues. Per the germline V gene, CDR1 is SGHRS and CDR2 is YFSETQ. The CDR3 nucleotides are TGCGCCAGCAGCTTGGAGCTACCGGGGGATTCATCCCTCCACTTT. Amino acid sequence: CASSLELPGDSSLHF.

As DNA, the CDR3 is TGCGCCAGCAGCTTGGTTGCAGAAGCCTACGAGCAGTACTTC. Its protein is CASSLVAEAYEQYF. The V call is TRBV5-1, the J call TRBJ2-7; the D is unclear. Trimming took off 0 bases at V and 2 bases at J, with 9 bases between the two ends. This CDR3 region has 14 residues. Looked up from germline, CDR1 is SGHRS and CDR2 is YFSETQ.

This clone showed up just once. The chain carries TRBV6-2 or TRBV6-3 and TRBJ1-6; 7 nucleotides align to TRBD1. CDR1 is MNHEY and CDR2 is SVGEGT in the germline V gene. V lost 5 bases to trimming and J lost 10 bases; unmatched junction nucleotides: 14. The CDR3 loop spans 16 amino acids. The CDR3 loop reads CASSRQRGGRYSPLHF. DNA of the CDR3: TGTGCCAGCAGTCGTCAGAGAGGGGGCAGGTACTCACCCCTCCACTTT.